There are a few counts of the clone carrying this T cell receptor beta chain. The target antigen is unknown. From the 5' RACE reads, TCRdb called clonotypes with MiXCR, one entry per CDR3 protein. The sample yields 450,000 or so distinct CDR3 sequences, around 19% seen once. This CDR3 spans 17 amino acids. Trimming removed 4 bases from V and 2 bases from J, with 20 bases in between. The data belong to a study of T-cell memory formation after mild COVID-19. In the study overall: Clusters were largely donor specific.

Whole-study findings and limits: Some responding clones appeared in pre-infection memory, suggesting cross-reactive memory joined. Whether second-wave clones peaking at day 37 were SARS-CoV-2 specific went unconfirmed. Clones contracting day 15 to 85 were balanced CD4/CD8; later expanders leaned CD4+.

The clonotype comes from an adult woman who had mild COVID-19 (a few samples of this study predate the infection). Cell type and time point are not known. The V gene is TRBV12-3 or TRBV12-4, the J gene TRBJ1-1; no clear D. The sequenced sample was PBMCs or a T cell subset sorted from them (not recorded which). For the CDR3, the DNA is TGTGCCAGCAGTTCCCCGAGATCCGGCCGGGCCAACACTGAAGCTTTCTTT. This codes for CASSSPRSGRANTEAFF.